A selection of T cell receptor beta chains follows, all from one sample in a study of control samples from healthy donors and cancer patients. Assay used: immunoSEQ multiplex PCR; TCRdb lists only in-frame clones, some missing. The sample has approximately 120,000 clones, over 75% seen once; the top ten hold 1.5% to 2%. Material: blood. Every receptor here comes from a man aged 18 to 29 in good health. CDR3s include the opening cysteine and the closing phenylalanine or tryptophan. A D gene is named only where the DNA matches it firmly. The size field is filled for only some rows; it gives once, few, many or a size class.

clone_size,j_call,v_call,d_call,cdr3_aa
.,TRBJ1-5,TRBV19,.,CASSSGTLNQPQHF
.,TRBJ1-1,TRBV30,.,CAWQRLFVDTEAFF
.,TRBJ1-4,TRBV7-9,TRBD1,CASSSQDRGANEKLFF
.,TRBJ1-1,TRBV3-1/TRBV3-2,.,CASSQIGGKTCPLNTEAFF
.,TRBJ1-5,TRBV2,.,CASSGNVRQPQHF
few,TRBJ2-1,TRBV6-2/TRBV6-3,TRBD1,CASSQGLNRGLEQFF
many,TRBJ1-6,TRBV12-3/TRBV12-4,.,CASSFRTSPLHF
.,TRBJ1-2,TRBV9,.,CASSSQRILYGYTF
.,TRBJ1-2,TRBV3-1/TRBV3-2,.,CASSQPAAGDYGYTF
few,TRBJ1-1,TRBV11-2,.,CASSLSSAAGTEAFF
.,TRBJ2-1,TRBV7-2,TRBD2,CASSLAGEDVEQFF
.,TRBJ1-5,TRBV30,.,CAWAKGDSNQPQHF
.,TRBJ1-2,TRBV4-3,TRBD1,CASSQKNRDRVYGYTF
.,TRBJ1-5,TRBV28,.,CASSSPGLKNQPQHF
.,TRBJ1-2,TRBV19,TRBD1,CASIGDRGLYGYTF
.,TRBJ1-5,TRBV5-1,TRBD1,CASSLEGQGNQPQHF
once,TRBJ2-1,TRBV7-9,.,CASSLEASGPHEQFF
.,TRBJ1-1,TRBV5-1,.,CASSLGPLGTEAFF
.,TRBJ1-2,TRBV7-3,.,CASSLTLRTNGYTF
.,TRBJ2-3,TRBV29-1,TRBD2,CSVKGALAGLSDTQYF